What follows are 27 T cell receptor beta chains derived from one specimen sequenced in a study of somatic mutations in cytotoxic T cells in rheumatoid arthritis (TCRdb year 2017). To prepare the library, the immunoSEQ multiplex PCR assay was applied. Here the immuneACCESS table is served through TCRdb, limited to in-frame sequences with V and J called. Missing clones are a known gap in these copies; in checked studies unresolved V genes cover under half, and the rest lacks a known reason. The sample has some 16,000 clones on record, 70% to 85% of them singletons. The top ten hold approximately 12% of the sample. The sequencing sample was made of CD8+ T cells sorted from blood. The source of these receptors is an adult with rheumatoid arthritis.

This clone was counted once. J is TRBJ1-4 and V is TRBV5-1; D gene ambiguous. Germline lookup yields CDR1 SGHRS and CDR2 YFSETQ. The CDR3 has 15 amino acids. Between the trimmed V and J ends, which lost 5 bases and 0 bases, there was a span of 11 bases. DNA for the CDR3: TGCGCCAGCAGGGGTCCAGATCCAACTAATGAAAAACTGTTTTTT. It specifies CASRGPDPTNEKLFF.

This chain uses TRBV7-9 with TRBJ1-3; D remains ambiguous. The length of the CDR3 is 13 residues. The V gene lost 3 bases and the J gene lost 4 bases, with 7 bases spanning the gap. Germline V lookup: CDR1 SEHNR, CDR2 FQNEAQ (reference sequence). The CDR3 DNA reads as TGTGCCAGCAGCTTGTTTACGGGAAACACCATATATTTT. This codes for CASSLFTGNTIYF. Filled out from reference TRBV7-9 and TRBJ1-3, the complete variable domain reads DTGVSQNPRHKITKRGQNVTFRCDPISEHNRLYWYRQTLGQGPEFLTYFQNEAQLEKSRLLSDRFSAERPKGSFSTLEIQRTEQGDSAMYLCASSLFTGNTIYFGEGSWLTVV.

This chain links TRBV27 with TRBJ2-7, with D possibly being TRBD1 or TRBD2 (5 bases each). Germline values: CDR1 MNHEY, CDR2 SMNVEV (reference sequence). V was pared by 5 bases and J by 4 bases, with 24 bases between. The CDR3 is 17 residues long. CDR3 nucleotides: TGTGCCAGCAGTCTCCCCCGTGCTGGGGGAGCCTTTTACGAGCAGTACTTC. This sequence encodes CASSLPRAGGAFYEQYF.

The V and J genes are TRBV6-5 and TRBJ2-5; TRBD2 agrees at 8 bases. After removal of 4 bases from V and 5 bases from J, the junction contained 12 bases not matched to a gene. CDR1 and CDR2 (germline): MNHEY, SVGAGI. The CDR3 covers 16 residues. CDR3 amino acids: CASSWRAGEMGETQYF. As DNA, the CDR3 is TGTGCCAGCAGTTGGCGAGCGGGGGAAATGGGGGAGACCCAGTACTTC.

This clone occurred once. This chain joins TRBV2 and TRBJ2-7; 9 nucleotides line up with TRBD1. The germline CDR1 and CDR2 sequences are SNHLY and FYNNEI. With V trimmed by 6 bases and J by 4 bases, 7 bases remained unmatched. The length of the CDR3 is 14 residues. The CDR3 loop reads CASRWGTGTYEQYF. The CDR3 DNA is TGTGCCAGCAGGTGGGGGACAGGGACTTACGAGCAGTACTTC.

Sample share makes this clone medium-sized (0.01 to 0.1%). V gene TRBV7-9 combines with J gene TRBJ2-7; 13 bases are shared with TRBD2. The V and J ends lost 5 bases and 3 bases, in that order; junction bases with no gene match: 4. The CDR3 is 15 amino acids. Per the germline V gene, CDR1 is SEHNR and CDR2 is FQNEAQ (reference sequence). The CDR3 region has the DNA TGTGCCAGCAGCACCGGGACTAGCGGGGTCTACGAGCAGTACTTC. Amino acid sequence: CASSTGTSGVYEQYF.

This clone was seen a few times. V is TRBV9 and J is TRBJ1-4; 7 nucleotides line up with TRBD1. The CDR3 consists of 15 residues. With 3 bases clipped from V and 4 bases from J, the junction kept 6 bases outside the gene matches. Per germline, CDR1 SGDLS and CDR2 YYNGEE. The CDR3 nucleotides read TGTGCCAGCAGCGCCTCCGGGACAGATAATGAAAAACTGTTTTTT. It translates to CASSASGTDNEKLFF.

The CDR3 is CASSSRRTSAGNTIYF. CDR3 DNA sequence: TGTGCCAGCAGCTCTAGACGGACCTCTGCTGGAAACACCATATATTTT. The chain employs TRBV7-9 and TRBJ1-3; D ambiguous. Trimming stripped 4 bases from V and 2 bases from J, with 15 bases between. Germline values: CDR1 SEHNR, CDR2 FQNEAQ (reference sequence). This CDR3 is built from 16 residues.

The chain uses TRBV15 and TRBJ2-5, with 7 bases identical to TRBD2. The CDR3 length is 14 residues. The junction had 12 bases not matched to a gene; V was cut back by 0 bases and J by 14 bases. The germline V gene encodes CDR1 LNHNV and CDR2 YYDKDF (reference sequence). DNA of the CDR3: TGTGCCACCAGCAGAGATCGGGGAGCGGGGCCACGTTACTTC. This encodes CATSRDRGAGPRYF.

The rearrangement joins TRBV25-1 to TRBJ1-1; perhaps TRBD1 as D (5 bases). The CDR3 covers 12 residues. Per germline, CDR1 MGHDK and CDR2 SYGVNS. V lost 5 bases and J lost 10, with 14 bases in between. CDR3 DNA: TGTGCCAGCAGTCAGGCGTACGGGGGAGCTTTCTTT. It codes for CASSQAYGGAFF.

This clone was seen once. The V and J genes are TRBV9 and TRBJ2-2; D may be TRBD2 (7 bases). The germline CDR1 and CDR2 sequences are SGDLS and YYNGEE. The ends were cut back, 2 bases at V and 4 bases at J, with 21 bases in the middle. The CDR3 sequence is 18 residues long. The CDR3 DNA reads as TGTGCCAGCAGCGTGGGGGGGGGCGGTTTAAGGGCCACCGGGGAGCTGTTTTTT. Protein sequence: CASSVGGGGLRATGELFF.

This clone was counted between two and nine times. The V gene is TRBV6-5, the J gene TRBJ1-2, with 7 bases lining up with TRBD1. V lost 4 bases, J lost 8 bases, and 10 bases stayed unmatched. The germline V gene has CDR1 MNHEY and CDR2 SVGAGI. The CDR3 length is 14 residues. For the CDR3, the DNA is TGTGCCAGCAGTTCGAGAACAGGGGCCTGGGGCTACACCTTC. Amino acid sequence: CASSSRTGAWGYTF.

CDR3 region: CASNSVGGYEQYV. The CDR3 nucleotides read TGTGCCAGCAACTCAGTGGGGGGCTACGAGCAGTACGTC. The chain couples TRBV28 to TRBJ2-7, with D possibly matching TRBD2 (6 bases). Looked up from germline, CDR1 is MDHEN and CDR2 is SYDVKM. The length of the CDR3 is 13 residues. Trimming pared 7 bases from V and 3 bases from J, leaving 13 bases between.

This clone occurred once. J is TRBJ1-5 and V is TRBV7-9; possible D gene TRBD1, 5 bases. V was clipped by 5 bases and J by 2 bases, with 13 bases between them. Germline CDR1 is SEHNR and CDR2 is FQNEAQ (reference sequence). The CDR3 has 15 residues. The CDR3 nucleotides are TGTGCCAGCAGCCCCGAGGGGATTGGCAATCAGCCCCAGCATTTT. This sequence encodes CASSPEGIGNQPQHF.

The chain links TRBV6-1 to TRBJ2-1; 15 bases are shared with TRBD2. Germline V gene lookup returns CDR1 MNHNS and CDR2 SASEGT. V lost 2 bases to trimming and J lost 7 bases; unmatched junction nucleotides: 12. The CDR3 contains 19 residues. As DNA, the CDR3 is TGTGCCAGCAGTGAATATCCAGGACTAGCGGGGGGGCCAGGAAATGAGCAGTTCTTC. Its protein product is CASSEYPGLAGGPGNEQFF.

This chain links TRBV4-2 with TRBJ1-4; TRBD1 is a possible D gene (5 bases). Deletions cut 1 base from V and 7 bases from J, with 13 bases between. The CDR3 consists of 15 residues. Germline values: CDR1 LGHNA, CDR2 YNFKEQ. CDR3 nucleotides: TGTGCCAGCAGCCAAGTACCCTGGGGCAGTGAAAAACTGTTTTTT. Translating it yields CASSQVPWGSEKLFF.

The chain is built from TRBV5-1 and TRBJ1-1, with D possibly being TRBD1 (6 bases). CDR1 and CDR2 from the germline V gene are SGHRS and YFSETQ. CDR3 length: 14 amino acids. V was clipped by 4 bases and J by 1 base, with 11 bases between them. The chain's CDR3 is CASSLDRSNTEAFF. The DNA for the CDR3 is TGCGCCAGCAGCCTGGACAGATCGAACACTGAAGCTTTCTTT.

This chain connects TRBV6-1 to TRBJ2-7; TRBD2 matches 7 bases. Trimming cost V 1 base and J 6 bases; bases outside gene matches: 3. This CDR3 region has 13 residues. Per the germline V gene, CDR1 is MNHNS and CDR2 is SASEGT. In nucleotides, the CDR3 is TGTGCCAGCAGTGAAGGGGGGAGGGCCGAGCAGTACGTC. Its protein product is CASSEGGRAEQYV.

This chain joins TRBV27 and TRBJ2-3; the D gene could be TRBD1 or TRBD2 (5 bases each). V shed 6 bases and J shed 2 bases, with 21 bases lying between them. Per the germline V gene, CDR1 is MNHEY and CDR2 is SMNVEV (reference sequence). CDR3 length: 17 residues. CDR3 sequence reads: CASRPARGREPTDTQYF. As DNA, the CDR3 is TGTGCCAGCAGGCCCGCTAGGGGTAGGGAGCCCACAGATACGCAGTATTTT.

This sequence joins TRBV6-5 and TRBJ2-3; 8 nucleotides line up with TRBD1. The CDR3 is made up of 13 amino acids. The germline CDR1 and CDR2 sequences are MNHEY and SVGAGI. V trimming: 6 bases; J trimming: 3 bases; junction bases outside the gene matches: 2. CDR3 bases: TGTGCCAGCAGCGACAGGGGAACAGATACGCAGTATTTT. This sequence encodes CASSDRGTDTQYF.

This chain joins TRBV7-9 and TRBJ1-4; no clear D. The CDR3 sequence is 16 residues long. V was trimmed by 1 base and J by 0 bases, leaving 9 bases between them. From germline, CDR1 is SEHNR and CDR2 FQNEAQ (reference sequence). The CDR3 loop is CASSLGRSPTNEKLFF. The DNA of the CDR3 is TGTGCCAGCAGCTTAGGGCGGTCCCCAACTAATGAAAAACTGTTTTTT.

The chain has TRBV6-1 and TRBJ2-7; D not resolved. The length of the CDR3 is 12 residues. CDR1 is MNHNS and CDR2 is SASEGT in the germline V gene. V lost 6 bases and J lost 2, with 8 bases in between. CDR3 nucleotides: TGTGCCAGCAGACAAAATACCTACGAGCAGTACGTC. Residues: CASRQNTYEQYV.

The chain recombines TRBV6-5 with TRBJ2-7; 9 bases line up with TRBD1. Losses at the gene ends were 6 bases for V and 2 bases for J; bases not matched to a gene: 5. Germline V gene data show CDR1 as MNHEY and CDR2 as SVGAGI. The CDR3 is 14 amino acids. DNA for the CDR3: TGTGCCAGCAGAATCGGGACAGGGCCCTACGAGCAGTACTTC. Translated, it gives CASRIGTGPYEQYF.

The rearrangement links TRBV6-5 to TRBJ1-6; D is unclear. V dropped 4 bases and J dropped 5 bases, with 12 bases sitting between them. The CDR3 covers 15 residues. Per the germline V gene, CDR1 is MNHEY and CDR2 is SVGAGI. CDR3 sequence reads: CASSSVGAHNSPLHF. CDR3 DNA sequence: TGTGCCAGCAGTTCGGTAGGAGCCCATAATTCACCCCTCCACTTT.

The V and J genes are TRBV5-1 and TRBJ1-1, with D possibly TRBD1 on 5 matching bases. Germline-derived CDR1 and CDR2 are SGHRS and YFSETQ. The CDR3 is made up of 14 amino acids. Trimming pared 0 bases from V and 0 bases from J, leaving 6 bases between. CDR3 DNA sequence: TGCGCCAGCAGCTTGGAGGGACTGAACACTGAAGCTTTCTTT. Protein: CASSLEGLNTEAFF.

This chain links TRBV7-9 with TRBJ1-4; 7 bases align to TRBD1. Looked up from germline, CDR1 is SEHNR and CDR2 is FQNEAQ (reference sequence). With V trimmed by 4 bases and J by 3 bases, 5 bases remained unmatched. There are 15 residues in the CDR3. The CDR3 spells CASSYPGGANEKLFF. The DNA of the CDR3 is TGTGCCAGCAGCTATCCAGGGGGGGCTAATGAAAAACTGTTTTTT.

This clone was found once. CDR3 DNA: TGTGCCTGGCCGGGACAGGGGGAAAAAATGAACACTGAAGCTTTCTTT. Its translation is CAWPGQGEKMNTEAFF. The chain couples TRBV30 to TRBJ1-1, with 11 bases lining up with TRBD1. CDR3 length: 16 residues. Per the germline V gene, CDR1 is GTSNPN and CDR2 is SVGIG (reference sequence). The V segment lost 5 bases and the J segment 0 bases; nucleotides outside the gene matches: 8.